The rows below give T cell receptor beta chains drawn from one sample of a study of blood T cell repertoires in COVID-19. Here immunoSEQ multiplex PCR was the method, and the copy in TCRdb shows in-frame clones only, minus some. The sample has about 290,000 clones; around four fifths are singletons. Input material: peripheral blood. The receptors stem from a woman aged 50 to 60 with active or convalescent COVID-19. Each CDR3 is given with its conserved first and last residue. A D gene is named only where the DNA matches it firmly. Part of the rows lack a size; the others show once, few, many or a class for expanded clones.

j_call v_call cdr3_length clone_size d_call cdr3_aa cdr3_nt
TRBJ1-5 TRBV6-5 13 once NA CASRVTGNQPQHF TGTGCCAGCAGGGTGACGGGAAATCAGCCCCAGCATTTT
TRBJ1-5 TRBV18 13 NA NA CASSREADQPQHF TGTGCCAGCTCACGCGAGGCGGATCAGCCCCAGCATTTT
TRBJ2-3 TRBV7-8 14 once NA CASTEGSGGDTQYF TGTGCCAGCACGGAGGGGTCTGGAGGAGATACGCAGTATTTT
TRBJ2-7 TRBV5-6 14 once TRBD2 CASSLFRGSYEQYF TGTGCCAGCAGCTTGTTCCGCGGGAGCTACGAGCAGTACTTC
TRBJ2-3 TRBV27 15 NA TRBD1 CASSAGTGYTDTQYF TGTGCCAGCAGTGCCGGGACAGGTTACACAGATACGCAGTATTTT
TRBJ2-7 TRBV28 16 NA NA CASSLVTGVSPYEQYF TGTGCCAGCAGTTTAGTGACAGGTGTTTCTCCCTACGAGCAGTACTTC
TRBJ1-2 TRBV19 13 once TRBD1 CASRSTGGRGYTF TGTGCCAGTAGATCCACAGGGGGCCGTGGCTACACCTTC
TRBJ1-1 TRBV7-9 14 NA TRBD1 CASSSDRAKTEAFF TGTGCCAGCAGTTCCGACAGGGCCAAGACTGAAGCTTTCTTT
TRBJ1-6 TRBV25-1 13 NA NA CASSKAVYSPLHF TGTGCCAGCAGTAAGGCGGTTTATTCACCCCTCCACTTT
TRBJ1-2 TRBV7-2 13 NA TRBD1 CASSGDRVYGYTF TGTGCCAGCAGCGGGGACAGGGTCTATGGCTACACCTTC
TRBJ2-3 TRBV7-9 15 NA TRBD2 CASSPTSGAGDTQYF TGTGCCAGCAGCCCGACTAGCGGGGCGGGAGATACGCAGTATTTT
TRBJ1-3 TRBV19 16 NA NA CASSPGGRFSGNTIYF TGTGCCAGTAGTCCCGGGGGAAGGTTCTCTGGAAACACCATATATTTT
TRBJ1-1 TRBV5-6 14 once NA CASSRPTGVTEAFF TGTGCCAGCAGCCGCCCGACAGGAGTCACTGAAGCTTTCTTT
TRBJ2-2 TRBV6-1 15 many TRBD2 CASSEVLAGAGELFF TGTGCCAGCAGTGAGGTACTAGCGGGAGCCGGGGAGCTGTTTTTT
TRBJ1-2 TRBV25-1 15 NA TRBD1 CASSEPGTGIYGYTF TGTGCCAGCAGTGAACCCGGGACAGGGATCTATGGCTACACCTTC
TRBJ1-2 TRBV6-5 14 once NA CASTLGSFDYGYTF TGTGCCAGCACCTTGGGGAGTTTCGACTATGGCTACACCTTC
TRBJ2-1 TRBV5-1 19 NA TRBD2 CASSFGGPGLAGAINEQFF TGCGCCAGCAGCTTCGGGGGTCCGGGACTAGCGGGAGCGATCAATGAGCAGTTCTTC
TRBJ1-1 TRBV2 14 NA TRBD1 CASTEQGPNTEAFF TGTGCCAGCACTGAACAGGGGCCGAACACTGAAGCTTTCTTT
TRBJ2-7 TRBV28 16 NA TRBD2 CASRPTPGREYHEQYF TGTGCCAGCAGGCCCACCCCGGGGCGGGAGTACCACGAGCAGTACTTC
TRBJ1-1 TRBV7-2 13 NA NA CASSLRQGTEAFF TGTGCCAGCAGCTTACGCCAGGGCACTGAAGCTTTCTTT
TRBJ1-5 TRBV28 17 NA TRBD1 CASSFIGTAYSNQPQHF TGTGCCAGCAGTTTCATCGGGACAGCTTATAGCAATCAGCCCCAGCATTTT
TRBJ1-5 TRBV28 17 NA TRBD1 CASSLLSGQGINQPQHF TGTGCCAGCAGTTTACTTTCCGGACAGGGTATAAATCAGCCCCAGCATTTT